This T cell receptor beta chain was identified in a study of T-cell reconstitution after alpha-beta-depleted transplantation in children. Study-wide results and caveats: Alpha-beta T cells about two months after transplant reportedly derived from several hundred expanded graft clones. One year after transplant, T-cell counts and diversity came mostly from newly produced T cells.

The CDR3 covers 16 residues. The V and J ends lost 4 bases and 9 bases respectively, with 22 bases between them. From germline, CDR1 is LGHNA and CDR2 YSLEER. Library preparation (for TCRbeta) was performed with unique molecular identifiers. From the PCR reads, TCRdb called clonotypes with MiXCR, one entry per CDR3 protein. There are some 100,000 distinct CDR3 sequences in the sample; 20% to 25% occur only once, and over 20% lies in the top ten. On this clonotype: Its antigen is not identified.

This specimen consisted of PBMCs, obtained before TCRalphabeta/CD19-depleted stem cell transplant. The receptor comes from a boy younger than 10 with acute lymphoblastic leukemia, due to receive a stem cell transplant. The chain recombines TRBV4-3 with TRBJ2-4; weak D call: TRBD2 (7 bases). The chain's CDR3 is CASSRDLAGGGGIQYF. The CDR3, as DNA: TGCGCCAGCAGCCGAGATCTGGCGGGCGGGGGCGGCATTCAGTACTTC.